The rows below give T cell receptor beta chains drawn from one sample of a study of early T cells in non-severe SARS-CoV-2 infection. TCRdb re-called the 5' RACE reads through MiXCR, storing one row per CDR3 protein. Among 45,000 to 55,000 distinct CDR3 sequences, approximately 6% were seen once, and the ten largest hold 3% to 4.5%. What was sequenced was whole blood. All receptors derive from an adult who was a healthcare worker with PCR-confirmed SARS-CoV-2 infection or an uninfected control (not recorded which). Both conserved end residues are trimmed from each CDR3. A D gene is named only where the DNA matches it firmly.

TRBV6-6	12	NA	TRBJ2-4	ASSYWGAKNIQY
TRBV6-2/TRBV6-3	12	NA	TRBJ2-3	ASRPPGISDTQY
TRBV28	13	TRBD2	TRBJ2-7	ASSKRAGVSYEQY
TRBV20-1	10	NA	TRBJ1-5	SGGRNNQPQH
TRBV28	13	NA	TRBJ1-1	ASSFVADKNTEAF
TRBV18	13	NA	TRBJ2-3	ASSPVGGSTDTQY
TRBV9	13	NA	TRBJ2-2	ASSSWGKGTGELF
TRBV12-3/TRBV12-4	11	NA	TRBJ2-7	ASSLYKMYEQY
TRBV20-1	10	NA	TRBJ2-1	SARDLGTEQF
TRBV29-1	10	NA	TRBJ1-4	SGGGRNEKLF
TRBV6-6	11	NA	TRBJ1-1	ASSYGMNTEAF
TRBV6-2/TRBV6-3	11	NA	TRBJ1-1	ASSTPPGAEAF
TRBV2	14	NA	TRBJ2-5	ASSEALGLPAETQY